The 20 T cell receptor beta chains presented below share a single source sample, sequenced in a study of cytomegalovirus exposure and HLA in healthy donors. With 60 Vbeta and 13 Jbeta primers, the PCR was carried out. The method was immunoSEQ multiplex PCR; TCRdb's version includes in-frame clones alone and lacks a portion of them. The sample includes 100,000 to 150,000 clones, about 11% of them seen just once. Sequences were obtained from PBMCs. These receptors came from a woman between 18 and 30 years old in good health and CMV-seropositive.

This clone came up a few times. This chain links TRBV2 with TRBJ2-1; perhaps TRBD1 as D (5 bases). Trimming stripped 6 bases from V and 0 bases from J, with 12 bases between. The V gene's germline CDR1 is SNHLY and CDR2 FYNNEI. The CDR3 length is 15 residues. DNA for the CDR3: TGTGCCAGCAGGGCGCTAGACAGCTCCTACAATGAGCAGTTCTTC. Translated, it gives CASRALDSSYNEQFF.

In its sample, this clone was seen a few times. The chain uses TRBV14 and TRBJ1-3; D gene unclear. The CDR3 is 15 amino acids. CDR1 SGHDN and CDR2 FVKESK come from the germline V gene. Trimming cost V 1 base and J 4 bases, with 11 bases left between them. CDR3 in amino acids: CASSQVGGKGNTIYF. CDR3 DNA sequence: TGTGCCAGCAGCCAAGTTGGCGGGAAAGGAAACACCATATATTTT.

This clone has more than one count but fewer than ten. The V call is TRBV30, the J call TRBJ1-2; 8 positions match TRBD1. Germline CDR1 and CDR2: GTSNPN and SVGIG (reference sequence). The CDR3 spans 15 residues. V trimming: 2 bases; J trimming: 4 bases; junction bases outside the gene matches: 9. The CDR3 is CAWSSRDRTVYGYTF. For the CDR3, the DNA is TGTGCCTGGAGTTCCCGGGACAGGACCGTCTATGGCTACACCTTC.

The rearrangement joins TRBV29-1 to TRBJ2-1, with D uncertain. The V end was cut by 6 bases, the J end by 4 bases, with 10 bases between. The CDR3 is 12 residues long. The germline V gene has CDR1 SQVTM and CDR2 ANQGSEA. CDR3 protein: CSVVGRYNEQFF. The CDR3 nucleotides read TGCAGCGTGGTGGGCCGGTACAATGAGCAGTTCTTC.

This clone was observed a few times. The CDR3 loop is CASSLVGQGNNEQFF. In DNA form, the CDR3 reads TGCGCCAGCAGCTTGGTGGGACAGGGGAACAATGAGCAGTTCTTC. The chain combines TRBV5-1 with TRBJ2-1; 10 bases match TRBD1. This CDR3 has 15 residues. After removal of 0 bases from V and 5 bases from J, the junction contained 2 bases not matched to a gene. CDR1 and CDR2 from the germline V gene are SGHRS and YFSETQ.

The CDR3 region has the DNA TGTGCCAGCACCAGCCCCACTAGCGGGAGACCCTACGAGCAGTACTTC. It codes for CASTSPTSGRPYEQYF. The rearrangement uses TRBV2 and TRBJ2-7, with 11 bases fitting TRBD2. Germline V CDR1 and CDR2: SNHLY, FYNNEI. The CDR3 has 16 amino acids. The V gene end was trimmed by 7 bases and the J gene end by 2 bases; junction bases not matched to a gene: 10.

This clone was counted only a few times. CDR3 region: CASRGPTGGPEKLFF. The CDR3 DNA is TGTGCCAGCAGGGGGCCGACAGGGGGCCCCGAAAAACTGTTTTTT. The chain uses TRBV28 and TRBJ1-4; 10 bases are shared with TRBD1. This CDR3 is built from 15 residues. From germline, CDR1 is MDHEN and CDR2 SYDVKM. V gave up 6 bases and J gave up 8 bases; unmatched junction bases: 9.

This clone has only a few counts. The V gene is TRBV7-9, the J gene TRBJ2-5; 13 bases line up with TRBD2. This CDR3 comprises 15 residues. Germline V gene lookup returns CDR1 SEHNR and CDR2 FQNEAQ (reference sequence). V lost 5 bases, J lost 9 bases, and 9 bases stayed unmatched. CDR3 nucleotide sequence: TGTGCCAGCAGCCTTGGACTAGCGGGAGTTATGGCCCAGTACTTC. Protein product: CASSLGLAGVMAQYF.

The chain links TRBV10-3 to TRBJ2-7; D gene unclear. The CDR3 totals 14 residues. Per the germline V gene, CDR1 is ENHRY and CDR2 is SYGVKD. Trimming removed 5 bases at V and 2 bases at J, with 13 bases between. The CDR3 spells CAISTALKAYEQYF. The CDR3 region has the DNA TGTGCCATCAGTACCGCACTAAAAGCCTACGAGCAGTACTTC.

J is TRBJ2-5 and V is TRBV7-2, with 8 bases that match TRBD2. CDR3 length equals 15 residues. CDR1 SGHTA and CDR2 FQGNSA come from the germline V gene. The V gene end was trimmed by 1 base and the J gene end by 4 bases; junction bases not matched to a gene: 5. CDR3 protein: CASSLGGRPAETQYF. In DNA form, the CDR3 reads TGTGCCAGCAGCTTAGGCGGGAGGCCGGCAGAGACCCAGTACTTC.

The rearrangement uses TRBV6-1 and TRBJ1-5; no definite D call. Germline loops: CDR1 MNHNS, CDR2 SASEGT. The CDR3 is 14 residues long. Trimming pared 1 base from V and 5 bases from J, leaving 9 bases between. The CDR3 DNA reads TGTGCCAGCAGTGAAGGGGGAGCCTATCAGCCCCAGCATTTT. It is translated as CASSEGGAYQPQHF.

J is TRBJ1-1 and V is TRBV14, with D unclear. Germline lookup yields CDR1 SGHDN and CDR2 FVKESK. The CDR3 totals 15 residues. The V end lost 1 base, the J end lost 0 bases, and 9 bases lay between the germline ends. In DNA, the CDR3 is TGTGCCAGCAGCCAAGTTCCGTTCGTGAACACTGAAGCTTTCTTT. Amino acid sequence: CASSQVPFVNTEAFF. The entire variable domain, with the rest obtained from reference TRBV14 and TRBJ1-1, is as follows: EAGVTQFPSHSVIEKGQTVTLRCDPISGHDNLYWYRRVMGKEIKFLLHFVKESKQDESGMPNNRFLAERTGGTYSTLKVQPAELEDSGVYFCASSQVPFVNTEAFFGQGTRLTVV.

The chain joins TRBV5-8 to TRBJ1-1; D possibly corresponds to TRBD1 (5 bases). The CDR3 spans 13 residues. Germline-derived CDR1 and CDR2 are SGHTS and YDEGEE. V shed 5 bases and J shed 1 base, with 9 bases lying between them. The CDR3 bases are TGTGCCAGCAGTTGGGGCCAGAACACTGAAGCTTTCTTT. The encoded protein is CASSWGQNTEAFF.

This chain uses TRBV27 with TRBJ2-7, with 7 bases aligning to TRBD2. Trimming took 4 bases from V and 5 from J; bases not matched to a gene: 11. The CDR3 loop spans 15 amino acids. CDR1 is MNHEY, CDR2 SMNVEV, per germline (reference sequence). As DNA, the CDR3 is TGTGCCAGCAGTTCCCACCGGGCGGGGGACGACGAGCAGTACTTC. It yields the protein CASSSHRAGDDEQYF.

This chain uses TRBV4-1 with TRBJ1-5; 7 nucleotides agree with TRBD1. CDR3 length: 15 amino acids. Looked up from germline, CDR1 is MGHRA and CDR2 is YSYEKL. V lost 3 bases, J lost 6 bases, and 8 bases stayed unmatched. CDR3 bases: TGCGCCAGCAGCCATCCTGGACAGGAGAGTCAGCCCCAGCATTTT. This encodes CASSHPGQESQPQHF.

This clone was observed a few times. CDR3 amino acids: CASSDSTLASDTQYF. The DNA for the CDR3 is TGTGCCAGCAGTGACTCGACACTAGCTTCAGATACGCAGTATTTT. The genes are TRBV6-4 and TRBJ2-3; possible D gene TRBD2, 6 bases. Trimming took 0 bases from V and 4 from J, leaving 11 bases between them. This CDR3 has 15 amino acids. The germline gives CDR1 MRHNA, CDR2 SNTAGT.

On this clone: Other DNA sequences of this sample code for an identical CDR3. The chain employs TRBV30 and TRBJ2-3; D possibly corresponds to TRBD1 (6 bases). Per the germline V gene, CDR1 is GTSNPN and CDR2 is SVGIG (reference sequence). The CDR3 is made up of 12 amino acids. Trimming removed 1 base from V and 5 bases from J, with 7 bases in between. CDR3 nucleotide sequence: TGTGCCTGGAGTGCCAGGGGAGATACGCAGTATTTT. This gives the protein CAWSARGDTQYF.

The chain is built from TRBV28 and TRBJ1-1; D gene uncertain. V lost 4 bases and J lost 0, with 9 bases in between. The CDR3 length is 14 residues. The germline V gene has CDR1 MDHEN and CDR2 SYDVKM. As DNA, the CDR3 is TGTGCCAGCAGTTCGTACAGTTTGAACACTGAAGCTTTCTTT. Protein sequence: CASSSYSLNTEAFF.

The genes are TRBV7-6 and TRBJ1-1, with D tentatively TRBD1 (5 bases). This CDR3 has 15 residues. The germline V and J ends were trimmed by 1 base and 1 base, with 10 bases remaining between them. Germline loops: CDR1 SGHVS, CDR2 FNYEAQ. The CDR3 region has the DNA TGTGCCAGCAGCTTAGTGCGACAGCCGAACACTGAAGCTTTCTTT. Its protein is CASSLVRQPNTEAFF. Complete variable domain (other parts from reference TRBV7-6 and TRBJ1-1): GAGVSQSPRYKVTKRGQDVALRCDPISGHVSLYWYRQALGQGPEFLTYFNYEAQQDKSGLPNDRFSAERPEGSISTLTIQRTEQRDSAMYRCASSLVRQPNTEAFFGQGTRLTVV.

This clone was detected a few times. The rearrangement uses TRBV6-6 and TRBJ2-5, with TRBD1 matching 7 bases. Losses at the gene ends were 2 bases for V and 4 bases for J; bases not matched to a gene: 10. The germline CDR1 and CDR2 sequences are MNHNY and SVGAGI (reference sequence). The CDR3 runs to 16 residues. CDR3: CASSYDSLRGRETQYF. DNA for the CDR3: TGTGCCAGCAGTTACGACAGTCTGAGGGGGCGAGAGACCCAGTACTTC.